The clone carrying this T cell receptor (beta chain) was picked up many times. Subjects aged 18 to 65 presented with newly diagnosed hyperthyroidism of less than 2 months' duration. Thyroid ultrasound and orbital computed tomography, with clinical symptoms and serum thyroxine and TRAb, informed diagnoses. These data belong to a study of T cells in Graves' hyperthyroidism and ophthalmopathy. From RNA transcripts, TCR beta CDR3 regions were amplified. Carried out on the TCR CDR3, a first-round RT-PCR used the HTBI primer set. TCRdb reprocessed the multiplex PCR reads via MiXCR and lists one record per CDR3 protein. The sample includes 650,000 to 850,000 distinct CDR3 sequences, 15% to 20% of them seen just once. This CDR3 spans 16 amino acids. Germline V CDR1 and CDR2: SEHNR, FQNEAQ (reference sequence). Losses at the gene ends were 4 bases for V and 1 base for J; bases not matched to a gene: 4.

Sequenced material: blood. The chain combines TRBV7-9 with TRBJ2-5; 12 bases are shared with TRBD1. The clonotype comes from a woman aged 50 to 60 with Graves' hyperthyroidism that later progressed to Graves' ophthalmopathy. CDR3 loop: CASSSRDRGLQETQYF. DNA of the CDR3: TGTGCCAGCAGCTCCCGGGACAGGGGGCTCCAAGAGACCCAGTACTTC.